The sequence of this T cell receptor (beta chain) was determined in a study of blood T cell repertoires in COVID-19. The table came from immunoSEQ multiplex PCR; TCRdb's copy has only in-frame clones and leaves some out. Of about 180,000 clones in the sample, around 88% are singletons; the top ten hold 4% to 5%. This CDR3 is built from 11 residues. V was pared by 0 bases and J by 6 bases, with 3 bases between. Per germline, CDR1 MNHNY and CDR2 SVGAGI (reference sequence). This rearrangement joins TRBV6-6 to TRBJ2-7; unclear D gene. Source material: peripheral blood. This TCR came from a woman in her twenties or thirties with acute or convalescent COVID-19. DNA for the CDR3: TGTGCCAGCAGTTACTCGGCCGAGCAGTACTTC. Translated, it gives CASSYSAEQYF.